This TCR beta chain emerged from a study of shared clonotypes between healthy human individuals. At the level of the study: Every donor yielded three CD4 naive, three CD4 memory, two CD8 naive and one CD8 memory plate.

For this clone: The same CDR3 is also encoded by other DNA sequences in this sample.

This table comes from immunoSEQ multiplex PCR, and its TCRdb copy is limited to in-frame clones, with some not included. This sample yields 1.4 million or so clones, of which 98% are seen a single time; around 0.33% belongs to the top ten. Germline V gene lookup returns CDR1 SGHRS and CDR2 YFSETQ. The CDR3 covers 17 residues. After removal of 0 bases from V and 3 bases from J, the junction contained 8 bases not matched to a gene. Sequencing was done on a sample of naive CD4+ T cells sorted from blood. As for subset: CD45RA+ positively selected. The clonotype comes from a young man in good health. The gene calls are TRBV5-1 and TRBJ2-7, with 11 nucleotides matching TRBD2. CDR3: CASSLALGLAGGYEQYF. The CDR3 DNA reads as TGCGCCAGCAGCTTGGCCCTCGGGCTAGCGGGAGGCTACGAGCAGTACTTC.